This TCR beta chain was captured by sequencing in a study of T cells in Graves' hyperthyroidism and ophthalmopathy. The patients, who ranged from 18 to 65 in age, presented with newly diagnosed hyperthyroidism lasting under 2 months. Each diagnosis was grounded in clinical symptoms, serum thyroxine and TRAb, thyroid ultrasound, and orbital computed tomography. TCR beta CDR3 regions were amplified from RNA transcripts. During a first-round RT-PCR of the TCR CDR3, the HTBI primer set was used. TCRdb independently ran MiXCR on the multiplex PCR reads; one entry per CDR3 protein. The table records around 290,000 distinct CDR3 sequences, roughly 14% of them present only once. Trimming removed 7 bases at V and 5 bases at J, with 17 bases between. The germline V gene has CDR1 DFQATT and CDR2 SNEGSKA (reference sequence). This CDR3 has 13 residues.

The sequence derives from a woman aged 25 to 39 with Graves' hyperthyroidism that later progressed to Graves' ophthalmopathy. The sample taken for sequencing was blood. The chain links TRBV20-1 to TRBJ2-5; no firm D call. This CDR3 reads CSERSRLSETQYF. CDR3 DNA sequence: TGCAGTGAGCGTAGCCGCTTATCGGAGACCCAGTACTTC.